The 10 T cell receptor beta chains below were found in one sample sequenced in a study of glioma-infiltrating T cells. TCR alpha and beta CDR3 regions were amplified from RNA using iRepertoire nested multiplex PCR. Using its own MiXCR run on the multiplex PCR reads, TCRdb lists one record per CDR3 protein. The sample has fewer than 110,000 distinct CDR3 sequences, around 28% seen once. The sequencing input was glioma tissue, nonneoplastic brain tissue, or PBMCs (not recorded which). These receptors all stem from a human donor with low-grade glioma or glioblastoma, undergoing nonglioma brain surgery, or in good health (not recorded which).

The CDR3 sequence is CASSSILSGGQEETQYF. The CDR3 DNA is TGTGCCAGCAGCTCGATTCTTAGCGGGGGACAAGAAGAGACCCAGTACTTC. The chain links TRBV27 to TRBJ2-5; TRBD2 aligns across 9 bases. Germline V gene sequence: CDR1 MNHEY, CDR2 SMNVEV (reference sequence). Losses at the gene ends were 6 bases for V and 3 bases for J; bases not matched to a gene: 14. This CDR3 is 17 amino acids long.

This clonotype was counted ten times or more. The chain carries TRBV20-1 and TRBJ2-5, with 7 bases identical to TRBD1. V was clipped by 1 base and J by 1 base; unmatched bases: 6. Germline loops: CDR1 DFQATT, CDR2 SNEGSKA (reference sequence). The CDR3 is made up of 15 amino acids. The CDR3 DNA follows: TGCAGTGCTAGAGCGAGAGGGACAGCCCAAGAGACCCAGTACTTC. Protein sequence: CSARARGTAQETQYF.

This clonotype came up many times. The CDR3 is CASSQGSLNYGYTF. The CDR3 bases are TGTGCCAGCAGCCAGGGCTCACTTAACTATGGCTACACCTTC. This chain connects TRBV7-8 to TRBJ1-2, with D tentatively TRBD1 (5 bases). The V gene's germline CDR1 is SGHVS and CDR2 FQNEAQ. The CDR3 is 14 amino acids. The V end was cut by 5 bases, the J end by 1 base, with 11 bases between.

This clonotype has only one observation. This may be a read error, as it is one base from a much larger clone. CDR3 bases: TGTGCCAGCAGCTCGTTGAGGGTCGGAAATGAGCAGTCCTTC. It codes for CASSSLRVGNEQSF. The V call is TRBV11-2, the J call TRBJ2-5, with a possible D match to TRBD2 (5 bases). There are 14 residues in the CDR3. Per germline, CDR1 SGHAT and CDR2 FQNNGV.

V is TRBV12-3 or TRBV12-4 and J is TRBJ2-3; 9 bases align to TRBD2. The CDR3 is 13 residues long. V lost 8 bases to trimming and J lost 4 bases; unmatched junction nucleotides: 4. As DNA, the CDR3 is TGTGCCAGCGCCGGACTAGCGCCAGATACGCAGTATTTT. It codes for CASAGLAPDTQYF.

Regarding this clonotype: With a much larger clone just one base away, this may be a read error. The CDR3: CASSYSMAGGGKGLDEQYF. In nucleotides, the CDR3 is TGTGCCAGCAGTTACTCGATGGCCGGGGGCGGGAAAGGTCTGGACGAGCAGTACTTC. This chain uses TRBV6-2 or TRBV6-3 with TRBJ2-7; perhaps D is TRBD1 or TRBD2 (6 bases each). Germline V gene data show CDR1 as MNHEY and CDR2 as SVGEGT. V was shortened by 0 bases and J by 5 bases, with 26 bases between the two germline ends. This CDR3 spans 19 amino acids.

A note on this clonotype: Relative to the germline gene, one junction end is altered; a read error may explain this. The J gene is TRBJ1-5, the V gene TRBV12-3 or TRBV12-4; 7 nucleotides agree with TRBD1. This CDR3 comprises 15 residues. CDR3 in DNA: TGTGCCAGCAGTGCGGAAAACAGGGGCAATCAGCCCGAGCATTTT. As protein: CASSAENRGNQPEHF.

The rearrangement uses TRBV6-2 or TRBV6-3 and TRBJ2-7; a possible D gene is TRBD1 (6 bases). Deletions cut 5 bases from V and 4 bases from J, with 21 bases between. CDR3 length equals 16 residues. Germline V lookup: CDR1 MNHEY, CDR2 SVGEGT. CDR3 bases: TGTGCCAGCAGTAGAGATCCGGGACACTTTCTTTACGAGCAGTACTTC. It is translated as CASSRDPGHFLYEQYF.

This clonotype was seen many times. The genes are TRBV28 and TRBJ1-1, with D possibly TRBD1 on 5 matching bases. CDR1 and CDR2 from the germline V gene are MDHEN and SYDVKM. The CDR3 contains 13 residues. Trimming removed 7 bases at V and 8 bases at J, with 17 bases between. The CDR3 loop reads CASIVLDSLEAFF. The CDR3 DNA follows: TGTGCCAGCATCGTCCTCGACAGCCTAGAAGCTTTCTTT.

Points on this clonotype: The junction departs from germline at one end; a sequencing error may be responsible. The gene calls are TRBV6-5 and TRBJ1-1; 7 bases agree with TRBD1. In germline, CDR1 is MNHEY, CDR2 SVGAGI. CDR3 size: 13 residues. The CDR3 DNA follows: TGTGCCAGCGGTTATAGGGGGCTTGATGAAGCTTTCTTT. This sequence encodes CASGYRGLDEAFF.